This T cell receptor (beta chain) was recovered during a study of vaccination effects on CD4 cells after COVID-19. This CDR3 has 12 residues. Trimming took off 7 bases at V and 1 base at J, with 7 bases between the two ends. Some clones are missing from TCRdb's copy, which holds only in-frame ones; the method was immunoSEQ multiplex PCR. This sample has approximately 82,000 clones, with around four fifths found just once. As concerns this clone: Its specificity is not known.

Before any sequencing was done, the ViraFEST assay used viral peptide pools to expand antigen-specific CD4+ T cells. The culture ran for roughly 10 days before CD4+ T cells were isolated. This material consisted of CD4+ T cells from PBMCs cultured with HCoV-229E spike peptides, taken before COVID-19 vaccination. This clonotype was obtained from a human donor who received a COVID-19 vaccine. The chain has TRBV12-3 or TRBV12-4 and TRBJ1-1; no reliable D call. CDR3: CASNTRNTEAFF. The CDR3 nucleotides are TGTGCCAGCAACACAAGGAACACTGAAGCTTTCTTT.